Sequencing of this T cell receptor beta chain was carried out in a study of CD8 T cells in Susac syndrome. On the study more broadly: Among the Susac syndrome patients who underwent sequencing, about 6 had clinically active disease, while eight of them were in remission.

The CDR3 covers 14 residues. Germline trimming cut 4 bases from V and 1 base from J; bases unmatched to any gene: 2. Reverse transcription of about 0.45 to 1 ug RNA was carried out with random hexamers. An immunoSEQ multiplex PCR amplified TCR beta CDR3 over 54 Vbeta and 13 Jbeta. TCRdb analysed the immunoSEQ multiplex PCR reads with MiXCR anew, one entry per CDR3 protein. Of 150,000 to 180,000 distinct CDR3 sequences in the sample, about 95% were seen once. CD8+ and CD4+ T cells taken from blood had their TCR beta sequenced. This clonotype originated in a human donor with Susac syndrome. The sequenced sample consisted of CD4+ T cells from PBMCs. The rearrangement links TRBV12-3 or TRBV12-4 to TRBJ2-5, with 8 nucleotides matching TRBD1. In DNA form, the CDR3 reads TGTGCCAGCAGTTACGGACAGGGCCAAGAGACCCAGTACTTC. Protein: CASSYGQGQETQYF.